Listed here is a single T cell receptor beta chain. The V gene's germline CDR1 is MNHEY and CDR2 SVGAGI. This CDR3 is built from 14 residues. Trimming left V 7 bases short and J 1 base short, with 14 bases between. These data originate in a study of PD-L1 blockade in urothelial cancer. Here immunoSEQ multiplex PCR was the method, and the copy in TCRdb shows in-frame clones only, minus some. The repertoire holds about 72,000 clones, with under 90% as singletons. Locally advanced or metastatic urothelial carcinoma affected the patients. V and J are TRBV6-5 and TRBJ2-7; D may be TRBD1 (6 bases). Sequencing was performed on PBMCs, taken around atezolizumab (anti-PD-L1) treatment. This TCR was recovered from a man aged 65-85 years with urothelial cancer. The CDR3 reads CASKRQVQSYEQYF. DNA of the CDR3: TGTGCCAGCAAACGACAGGTTCAATCCTACGAGCAGTACTTC.